Below, 20 T cell receptor beta chains from the same sample are listed, as sequenced in a study of blood T cells in healthy people across ages. Alongside a J-beta primer mix, a sample-barcoded 5' primer served in a second PCR lasting about 7 to 12 cycles. TCRdb re-analysed the 5' RACE reads in MiXCR, keeping a single row per CDR3 protein. The data show hundreds of thousands of distinct CDR3 sequences, approximately 48% seen once. Specimen: blood. Receptors were obtained from a man in his 60s in good health.

This clonotype was seen more than once but under ten times. The V gene is TRBV6-2 or TRBV6-3, the J gene TRBJ2-1; 8 bases agree with TRBD2. Losses at the gene ends were 2 bases for V and 4 bases for J; bases not matched to a gene: 7. Per germline, CDR1 MNHEY and CDR2 SVGEGT. The CDR3 is 16 amino acids. The CDR3 region is CASSYEGGGIYNEQFF. CDR3 nucleotides: TGTGCCAGCAGTTACGAAGGCGGGGGGATTTACAATGAGCAGTTCTTC.

The chain uses TRBV20-1 and TRBJ1-6; D remains ambiguous. Per the germline V gene, CDR1 is DFQATT and CDR2 is SNEGSKA (reference sequence). CDR3 length: 13 amino acids. With 2 bases removed from V and 10 bases from J, the gap between germline ends came to 12 bases. CDR3: CSARTTSGSPLHF. As DNA, the CDR3 is TGCAGTGCTAGAACAACCTCGGGCTCACCCCTCCACTTT.

V usage is TRBV5-1 and J usage is TRBJ1-1; D is perhaps TRBD1 (6 bases). Germline CDR1 and CDR2: SGHRS and YFSETQ. Trimming stripped 4 bases from V and 5 bases from J, with 15 bases between. This CDR3 comprises 14 residues. The CDR3 region is CASSVTDRATEAFF. The DNA for the CDR3 is TGCGCCAGCAGCGTTACGGACAGAGCTACTGAAGCTTTCTTT.

This chain uses TRBV27 with TRBJ2-1; possibly TRBD1 or TRBD2 for D (6 bases each). CDR3 length: 16 residues. The germline gives CDR1 MNHEY, CDR2 SMNVEV (reference sequence). V was clipped by 8 bases and J by 9 bases, with 26 bases between them. CDR3 nucleotide sequence: TGTGCCAGCGGCGGTGGGGGGCGGGTTATTTATGTTGAGCAGTTCTTC. Residues: CASGGGGRVIYVEQFF.

This clonotype has only a few counts. V usage is TRBV3-1 and J usage is TRBJ2-7, with D possibly matching TRBD2 (6 bases). Germline loops: CDR1 LGHDT, CDR2 YNNKEL (reference sequence). This CDR3 is 14 amino acids long. V shed 2 bases and J shed 5 bases, with 13 bases lying between them. CDR3 nucleotide sequence: TGTGCCAGCAGCCAAAGAGGGACTGGAAACGAGCAGTACTTC. As protein: CASSQRGTGNEQYF.

CDR3 protein: CASSFGRGGFRNIQYF. The CDR3 DNA follows: TGTGCCAGCAGTTTCGGGCGGGGGGGCTTTCGGAACATTCAGTACTTC. The rearrangement links TRBV6-5 to TRBJ2-4; 9 bases line up with TRBD2. The CDR3 totals 16 residues. Germline V gene lookup returns CDR1 MNHEY and CDR2 SVGAGI. The trim removed 4 bases at V and 7 bases at J, leaving 11 bases unmatched.

The genes are TRBV5-1 and TRBJ1-1; unclear D gene. V lost 1 base and J 0 bases, leaving 7 bases between the germline ends. This CDR3 contains 14 residues. Germline CDR1 SGHRS, CDR2 YFSETQ. The CDR3 protein is CASSLNGVNTEAFF. The CDR3 DNA reads as TGCGCCAGCAGCTTGAATGGGGTGAACACTGAAGCTTTCTTT.

The CDR3 sequence: CASSLGVENYGYTF. CDR3 bases: TGTGCCAGCAGCTTAGGTGTTGAGAACTATGGCTACACCTTC. The V and J genes are TRBV7-2 and TRBJ1-2; D gene uncertain. Trimming took off 1 base at V and 2 bases at J, with 8 bases between the two ends. The CDR3 contains 14 residues. Germline lookup yields CDR1 SGHTA and CDR2 FQGNSA.

This clonotype appeared a few times. V usage is TRBV18 and J usage is TRBJ2-3, with 8 bases that match TRBD2. With 2 bases clipped from V and 0 bases from J, the junction kept 1 base outside the gene matches. Germline V gene data show CDR1 as KGHSH and CDR2 as LQKENI. The CDR3 runs to 15 residues. The CDR3 region has the DNA TGTGCCAGCTCACCAGGCGGGGGGAGCACAGATACGCAGTATTTT. This codes for CASSPGGGSTDTQYF. The full variable domain, with the rest looked up from reference TRBV18 and TRBJ2-3, is NAGVMQNPRHLVRRRGQEARLRCSPMKGHSHVYWYRQLPEEGLKFMVYLQKENIIDESGMPKERFSAEFPKEGPSILRIQQVVRGDSAAYFCASSPGGGSTDTQYFGPGTRLTVL.

The rearrangement joins TRBV7-2 to TRBJ2-6, with TRBD1 matching 7 bases. CDR1 and CDR2 from the germline V gene are SGHTA and FQGNSA. The CDR3 totals 17 residues. Trimming cost V 0 bases and J 4 bases; bases outside gene matches: 6. The CDR3 coding sequence is TGTGCCAGCAGCTTAGCAGGGGGCGCTTCCGGGGCCAACGTCCTGACTTTC. Amino acids: CASSLAGGASGANVLTF.

This sequence joins TRBV20-1 and TRBJ2-7; maybe TRBD2 (7 bases). Deletions cut 3 bases from V and 3 bases from J, with 15 bases between. The germline gives CDR1 DFQATT, CDR2 SNEGSKA (reference sequence). This CDR3 is built from 14 residues. CDR3 DNA: TGCAGTGCTAGCTACGGGGGCGGGAGCTACGAGCAGTACTTC. Protein: CSASYGGGSYEQYF.

V usage is TRBV9 and J usage is TRBJ1-6; D perhaps matches TRBD1 (5 bases). Trimming took off 3 bases at V and 10 bases at J, with 17 bases between the two ends. This CDR3 has 15 amino acids. Germline CDR1 reads SGDLS; CDR2 reads YYNGEE. The CDR3 here is CASSASTGTGSPLHF. CDR3 in DNA: TGTGCCAGCAGCGCCTCCACCGGGACCGGCTCACCCCTCCACTTT.

V usage is TRBV5-6 and J usage is TRBJ2-2; 8 bases agree with TRBD1. The V gene's germline CDR1 is SGHDT and CDR2 YYEEEE. V was pared by 4 bases and J by 4 bases, with 3 bases of the junction left unmatched. The CDR3 is made up of 14 amino acids. CDR3 nucleotide sequence: TGTGCCAGCAGCCTGGGACAGGCCACCGGGGAGCTGTTTTTT. Protein: CASSLGQATGELFF.

This clonotype was seen only a few times. This chain joins TRBV7-8 and TRBJ2-7; D unclear. Trimming removed 5 bases from V and 2 bases from J, with 19 bases in between. The CDR3 sequence is 16 residues long. Germline V CDR1 and CDR2: SGHVS, FQNEAQ. The CDR3 loop is CASSRTLGVFPYEQYF. The CDR3 nucleotides read TGTGCCAGCAGCCGGACCCTTGGTGTTTTTCCCTACGAGCAGTACTTC. Combining the CDR3 with reference TRBV7-8 and TRBJ2-7 gives the whole variable domain GAGVSQSPRYKVAKRGQDVALRCDPISGHVSLFWYQQALGQGPEFLTYFQNEAQLDKSGLPSDRFFAERPEGSVSTLKIQRTQQEDSAVYLCASSRTLGVFPYEQYFGPGTRLTVT.

The J gene is TRBJ1-1, the V gene TRBV7-9; weak D call: TRBD1 (6 bases). Looked up from germline, CDR1 is SEHNR and CDR2 is FQNEAQ (reference sequence). Trimming took 5 bases from V and 1 from J, leaving 26 bases between them. The CDR3 sequence is 19 residues long. The CDR3 sequence: CASSLLGTRGGIENTEAFF. In DNA, the CDR3 is TGTGCCAGCAGCCTACTCGGGACAAGGGGCGGGATAGAGAACACTGAAGCTTTCTTT.

In its sample, this clonotype was seen a few times. V is TRBV7-2 and J is TRBJ1-1, with D uncertain. V was clipped by 4 bases and J by 7 bases, with 16 bases between them. The V gene's germline CDR1 is SGHTA and CDR2 FQGNSA. The CDR3 extends over 14 amino acids. CDR3 in DNA: TGTGCCAGCAGCTCCCCGCGTGGGATCGGTGAAGCTTTCTTT. Protein sequence: CASSSPRGIGEAFF.

Remarks on this clonotype: Germline and junction disagree at one end, which may indicate a read error. The V call is TRBV7-8, the J call TRBJ2-6; tentatively, D is TRBD1 (5 bases). From germline, CDR1 is SGHVS and CDR2 FQNEAQ. The CDR3 length is 17 residues. In DNA, the CDR3 is TGTGCCAGCAGCTATAGGCCGTTTGGCTCTGGGGCCGACGTCCTGACTTTC. Amino acids: CASSYRPFGSGADVLTF.

This clonotype has more than one count but fewer than ten. This chain links TRBV20-1 with TRBJ2-1; tentative D call: TRBD1 (5 bases). V lost 7 bases to trimming and J lost 2 bases, with 12 bases between them. This CDR3 has 13 residues. Looked up from germline, CDR1 is DFQATT and CDR2 is SNEGSKA (reference sequence). CDR3 amino acids: CSVLATAYNEQFF. Written as DNA, the CDR3 is TGCAGTGTACTCGCGACAGCCTACAATGAGCAGTTCTTC.

The rearrangement uses TRBV7-2 and TRBJ1-5; 7 bases agree with TRBD1. This CDR3 is 17 amino acids long. Germline-derived CDR1 and CDR2 are SGHTA and FQGNSA. V shed 5 bases and J 7 bases; nucleotides not matched to a gene: 17. The CDR3 nucleotides read TGTGCCAGCAGCCCCAAGCGAACAGGGGTCCAAAGGCAGCCCCAGCATTTT. It specifies CASSPKRTGVQRQPQHF.

The J gene is TRBJ2-5, the V gene TRBV20-1; 11 nucleotides agree with TRBD2. Germline V CDR1 and CDR2: DFQATT, SNEGSKA (reference sequence). The CDR3 length is 14 residues. Losses at the gene ends were 2 bases for V and 2 bases for J; bases not matched to a gene: 1. CDR3: CSARWTSGQETQYF. In DNA form, the CDR3 reads TGCAGTGCTAGATGGACTAGCGGGCAAGAGACCCAGTACTTC.